This is a list of T cell receptor beta chains from one sample in a study of beta chain features in type 1 diabetes. Using immunoSEQ multiplex PCR, the repertoire was profiled, and TCRdb retains in-frame clones only, with some absent. The table shows roughly 24,000 clones, with about 57% occurring only once. Sequenced input: stem cell memory CD4+ T cells from blood. These receptors came from a man younger than 35 with type 1 diabetes. Each CDR3 is given with its conserved first and last residue. The order of the fields is D gene, clone size, J gene, V gene, CDR3 DNA, CDR3 protein. D genes are given only for firm matches. Expanded clones are given a class, and other clones once, few, many or no size at all.

>.|.|TRBJ1-2|TRBV2
TGTGCCAGCAGTTTAAACAGGGAAGATGGCTACACCTTC
CASSLNREDGYTF
>.|.|TRBJ1-2|TRBV2
TGTGCCAGCAGTGAGGAGGGTAGCTATGGCTACACCTTC
CASSEEGSYGYTF
>TRBD2|.|TRBJ2-5|TRBV5-4
TGTGCCAGCAGCACGAATCTAGCGGGAGTACAAGAGACCCAGTACTTC
CASSTNLAGVQETQYF
>.|few|TRBJ1-5|TRBV10-3
TGTGCCATCAGTGAGTCGGCAGATTATAGCAATCAGCCCCAGCATTTT
CAISESADYSNQPQHF
>TRBD1|few|TRBJ2-6|TRBV29-1
TGCAGCGTTGAAGGGGGGACAGGGTCTGGGGCCAACGTCCTGACTTTC
CSVEGGTGSGANVLTF
>.|.|TRBJ2-6|TRBV19
TGTGCCACGACAGGAACAGGGGCCAACGTCCTGACTTTC
CATTGTGANVLTF
>TRBD1|.|TRBJ1-5|TRBV5-4
TGTGCCAGCAGCCCGGGACCTACCGGGACAGGGAATCAGCCCCAGCATTTT
CASSPGPTGTGNQPQHF
>.|once|TRBJ2-5|TRBV5-6
TGTGCCAGCAGCTTGGGTGGGCTACGAGAGACCCAGTACTTC
CASSLGGLRETQYF
>.|.|TRBJ1-5|TRBV9
TGTGCCAGCAGTTACGACAGTAGCAATCAGCCCCAGCATTTT
CASSYDSSNQPQHF
>.|few|TRBJ2-7|TRBV5-1
TGCGCCAGCAGCCCGGAACGAGGAGAGGCCGAGCAGTACTTC
CASSPERGEAEQYF
>TRBD1|.|TRBJ2-2|TRBV9
TGTGCCAGCAGCTCCGGGACAGGGATGAGCGGGGAGCTGTTTTTT
CASSSGTGMSGELFF
>.|.|TRBJ1-6|TRBV27
TGTGCCAGCAGTTACAGGATCTTCGATTCACCCCTCCACTTT
CASSYRIFDSPLHF
>.|.|TRBJ2-3|TRBV9
TGTGCCAGCAGCGTTGCCACTAGCACAGATACGCAGTATTTT
CASSVATSTDTQYF
>TRBD1|.|TRBJ2-7|TRBV6-5
TGTGCCAGCAGTTATAAGACAGGGTCCTACGAGCAGTACTTC
CASSYKTGSYEQYF
>TRBD2|.|TRBJ2-3|TRBV5-1
TGCGCCAGCCGCCGACTAGCGGGAGGTACAGATACGCAGTATTTT
CASRRLAGGTDTQYF
>.|.|TRBJ1-1|TRBV10-3
TGTGCCAGCGGGGGCGGTACTGAAGCTTTCTTT
CASGGGTEAFF
>TRBD1|.|TRBJ2-4|TRBV7-2
TGTGCCAGCAGCTCGACAGGGGGATCCATGGCCAACAAAAACATTCAGTACTTC
CASSSTGGSMANKNIQYF
>.|.|TRBJ1-2|TRBV29-1
TGCAGCGTTGAAGATAAAGGCAGGGGATATGGCTACACCTTC
CSVEDKGRGYGYTF
>.|.|TRBJ2-1|TRBV19
TGTGCCAGTAGGACACAGGGAAGGGAGCAGTTCTTC
CASRTQGREQFF
>.|.|TRBJ2-5|TRBV7-7
TGTGCCAGCAGCTTAGCGGGGGGGGCCGCGACCCAGTACTTC
CASSLAGGAATQYF
>.|.|TRBJ2-5|TRBV21-1
TGTGCCAGCAGCAAGACTAGCGGGAGGGCCTCGGTAAACGGAGAGACCCAGTACTTC
CASSKTSGRASVNGETQYF
>TRBD1|.|TRBJ1-1|TRBV7-9
TGTGCCAGCAGCCCTCGTCCATGGGGACAGTACACTGAAGCTTTCTTT
CASSPRPWGQYTEAFF
>TRBD1|few|TRBJ2-7|TRBV27
TGTGCCAGCAGTTACATCCCGGGACAGGGAAACTCGCGCGAGCAGTACTTC
CASSYIPGQGNSREQYF
>.|.|TRBJ2-5|TRBV10-1
TGCGCCAGCAGTGAGTCTACTTACGGGGAGACCCAGTACTTC
CASSESTYGETQYF
>TRBD1|.|TRBJ1-5|TRBV7-2
TGTGCCAGCAGCTTAACCAGGGGGCTTCAGCCCCAGCATTTT
CASSLTRGLQPQHF
>.|.|TRBJ1-4|TRBV5-6
TGTGCCAGCAGCTCTACAGGGAGTCGGGTTGAAAAACTGTTTTTT
CASSSTGSRVEKLFF
>.|few|TRBJ2-5|TRBV7-2
TGTGCCAGCAGCTTAGATTGGGGCTGGGAGACCCAGTACTTC
CASSLDWGWETQYF
>TRBD2|.|TRBJ2-1|TRBV7-9
TGTGCCAGCATAAGTACTAGCGGGAGCTCCTACAATGAGCAGTTCTTC
CASISTSGSSYNEQFF
>.|once|TRBJ1-5|TRBV30
TGTGCCTCCCGTGGGAAGGGGCGCAATCAGCCCCAGCATTTT
CASRGKGRNQPQHF
>.|few|TRBJ2-5|TRBV21-1
TGTGCCAGCAGCAAAGCTCGGGAAGGCTATTCTCGAGAGACCCAGTACTTC
CASSKAREGYSRETQYF
>TRBD2|.|TRBJ2-5|TRBV5-1
TGCGCCAGCAGCGGAAAGACTAGCGGGGGAGAGACCCAGTACTTC
CASSGKTSGGETQYF
>TRBD1|once|TRBJ1-1|TRBV29-1
TGCAGCGTACTGATGGGGGGGACAGGGGTCACTGAAGCTTTCTTT
CSVLMGGTGVTEAFF
>TRBD2|few|TRBJ2-3|TRBV5-4
TGTGCCAGCAGCTCTCTAGCGGGGGGGATTCATACGCAGTATTTT
CASSSLAGGIHTQYF
>TRBD2|.|TRBJ2-2|TRBV5-1
TGCGCCAGCAGCTTGGGGGCTAGCGGGAGTACCGGGGAGCTGTTTTTT
CASSLGASGSTGELFF
>TRBD1|.|TRBJ1-2|TRBV19
TGTGCCAGTAGGGGGGACAGGGAATCGTTTGGCTACACCTTC
CASRGDRESFGYTF
>.|.|TRBJ2-3|TRBV11-3
TGTGCCAGCAGCCGGGTCGTTACAGATACGCAGTATTTT
CASSRVVTDTQYF
>TRBD2|.|TRBJ2-3|TRBV5-1
TGCGCCAGCAGCGCGGGACTAGCGGGTAGCACAGATACGCAGTATTTT
CASSAGLAGSTDTQYF
>.|.|TRBJ2-2|TRBV19
TGTGCCAGTAGCAAAACAGGGAACGGGGCCGGGGAGCTGTTTTTT
CASSKTGNGAGELFF
>.|.|TRBJ2-5|TRBV9
TGTGCCAGCAGTTCGTACCAAGAGACCCAGTACTTC
CASSSYQETQYF
>.|few|TRBJ1-5|TRBV11-2
TGTGCCAGCAGCATAAGTTGGGGCCAGCCCCAGCATTTT
CASSISWGQPQHF
>.|.|TRBJ1-2|TRBV28
TGTGCCAGCAGTTTTGGGGCAGTCTATGGCTACACCTTC
CASSFGAVYGYTF
>.|.|TRBJ2-2|TRBV5-6
TGTGCCAGCAGCCGAAGGGACTCATGGAGGGGGCTGTTTTTT
CASSRRDSWRGLFF
>.|.|TRBJ1-4|TRBV5-1
TGCGCCAGCAGCTTGGGGCCACCCAGGGCTAATGAGAAACTGTTTTTT
CASSLGPPRANEKLFF
>.|.|TRBJ1-1|TRBV29-1
TGCAGCGTTGTTCTGGGTCGACTCATGAACACTGAAGCTTTCTTT
CSVVLGRLMNTEAFF
>TRBD2|few|TRBJ2-7|TRBV5-4
TGTGCCAGCAGCATAGCTAGCGGGAACTCCTACGAGCAGTACTTC
CASSIASGNSYEQYF
>.|.|TRBJ2-7|TRBV21-1
TGTGCCAGCAGCAAAGTGCCCCAGGACAAGGCCGAGCAGTACTTC
CASSKVPQDKAEQYF
>.|.|TRBJ2-3|TRBV19
TGTGCCAGTAGTTCCTCGGGGGGCCGGGGGATGGATACGCAGTATTTT
CASSSSGGRGMDTQYF
>.|.|TRBJ2-7|TRBV6-5
TGTGCCAGCAGTTACTCGAGCCGGTCCTACGAGCAGTACTTC
CASSYSSRSYEQYF
>.|few|TRBJ2-1|TRBV7-2
TGTGCCAGCAGCTTAGGGAGCTGGGGCAGGGAGCAGTTCTTC
CASSLGSWGREQFF
>TRBD2|few|TRBJ2-7|TRBV5-1
TGCGCCAGCAGCCCGATGACTAGCGGCGAGCAGTACTTC
CASSPMTSGEQYF
>TRBD1|.|TRBJ1-6|TRBV7-2
TGTGCCAGCAGGGGGAACAGGGGGAATTCACCCCTCCACTTT
CASRGNRGNSPLHF
>TRBD1|.|TRBJ1-2|TRBV6-1
TGTGCCAGCAGTGAACGAGGAGAAGGGACAGGGGCGAATGGCTACACCTTC
CASSERGEGTGANGYTF
>.|few|TRBJ2-1|TRBV29-1
TGCAGCGTTGACGATTTCACCGGGGGAAGGGGTGAGCAGTTCTTC
CSVDDFTGGRGEQFF
>TRBD2|.|TRBJ2-1|TRBV18
TGTGCCAGCTCACCACCGGGACTAGCGGGAGAAAATGAGCAGTTCTTC
CASSPPGLAGENEQFF
>.|few|TRBJ1-1|TRBV19
TGTGCCAGTAGTAGTCGCCCGGGGAACACTGAAGCTTTCTTT
CASSSRPGNTEAFF
>TRBD1|.|TRBJ1-1|TRBV2
TGTGCCAGCAGCGTCGACAGGGGGGGCACTGAAGCTTTCTTT
CASSVDRGGTEAFF
>TRBD2|.|TRBJ2-7|TRBV5-1
TGCGCCAGCAGCTTGGGTTCCAGCGGACTAGCCTACGAGCAGTACTTC
CASSLGSSGLAYEQYF
>.|.|TRBJ1-1|TRBV2
TGTGCCAGCAAAGTCCTAGATATGAACACTGAAGCTTTCTTT
CASKVLDMNTEAFF
>.|.|TRBJ2-7|TRBV30
TGTGCCTGGAGTTCCGGCTACGAGCAGTACTTC
CAWSSGYEQYF